The rows below give T cell receptor beta chains drawn from one sample of a study of post-analysis software for immune sequencing data. One entry per CDR3 protein results from TCRdb running MiXCR on the PCR reads. The sample holds roughly 600,000 distinct CDR3 sequences; roughly two fifths are singletons and the top ten take more than 1.5%. The specimen sequenced was blood. Receptors originate from a girl between 10 and 17 years old with multiple sclerosis. Each CDR3 is given with its conserved first and last residue. Fields, in order: V gene, J gene, clone size, D gene, CDR3 DNA, CDR3 protein. A D gene is named only where the DNA matches it firmly. For some rows the clone size is stated as once, few or many, or as a class when expanded; others skip it.

>TRBV20-1|TRBJ2-3|few|.
TGCAGTGCTCCGGAGGCGACTACGCAGTATTTT
CSAPEATTQYF
>TRBV7-8|TRBJ2-1|.|.
TGTGCCAGCAGCTTACTCCTGGGTGCCTACAATGAGCAGTTCTTC
CASSLLLGAYNEQFF
>TRBV18|TRBJ2-5|few|TRBD1
TGTGCCAGCTCACTCCAGGGGGCGATTATCCAAGAGACCCAGTACTTC
CASSLQGAIIQETQYF
>TRBV12-3/TRBV12-4|TRBJ2-1|few|TRBD1
TGTGCCTGCAGTTCCGGGACAGACAATGAGCAGTTCTTC
CACSSGTDNEQFF
>TRBV6-4|TRBJ2-2|.|TRBD2
TGTGCCAGCAGTCCGGGACTAGCGAACACCGGGGAGCTGTTTTTT
CASSPGLANTGELFF
>TRBV11-2|TRBJ2-5|few|.
TGTGCCAGCAGCGCGGAAGGACTATTCCAAGAGACCCAGTACTTC
CASSAEGLFQETQYF
>TRBV27|TRBJ2-7|.|.
TGTGCCAGCAGTAGGAGGACACCACCCTACGAGCAGTACTTC
CASSRRTPPYEQYF
>TRBV12-3/TRBV12-4|TRBJ2-3|.|TRBD1
TGTGCCAGCAGTTCACGGGACAGGGATGCGGATACGCAGTATTTT
CASSSRDRDADTQYF
>TRBV6-5|TRBJ2-5|.|TRBD1
TGTGCCAGCAGGCGGACAGGGGGCGCAGAGACCCAGTACTTC
CASRRTGGAETQYF
>TRBV10-2|TRBJ1-1|few|TRBD1
TGCGCCAGCAGTGAAGAGACAGGGGGCACTGAAGCTTTCTTT
CASSEETGGTEAFF
>TRBV4-1|TRBJ2-3|few|TRBD2
TGCGCCAGCAGCCAAGGGCTAGCGGGAGTTATGGCAGATACGCAGTATTTT
CASSQGLAGVMADTQYF
>TRBV5-1|TRBJ1-2|.|.
TGCGCCAGCAGCTCCGAACCCGGAATACCCGGGGTTGGCTACACCTTC
CASSSEPGIPGVGYTF
>TRBV12-3/TRBV12-4|TRBJ2-7|few|TRBD1
TGTGCCAGCAGTTTAGGGTTGAGGGGACAGGGCTCCTACGAGCAGTACTTC
CASSLGLRGQGSYEQYF
>TRBV29-1|TRBJ2-7|.|.
TGCAGCGTTGAGACCCCTGGGCACGAGCAGTACTTC
CSVETPGHEQYF
>TRBV5-1|TRBJ2-3|.|.
TGCGCCAGCAGCTTGGGGGGAAAATCGGATACGCAGTATTTT
CASSLGGKSDTQYF
>TRBV10-3|TRBJ2-7|few|.
TGTGCCATCAGCTCGGGACATTACGAGCAGTACTTC
CAISSGHYEQYF
>TRBV7-8|TRBJ2-5|.|.
TGTGCCAGCAGCTTAGGCGACTGGGGGGCTCAAGAGACCCAGTACTTC
CASSLGDWGAQETQYF
>TRBV12-3/TRBV12-4|TRBJ1-2|.|.
TGTGCCAGCAGTGTATTTCGGGGCTTAGGCTACACCTTC
CASSVFRGLGYTF
>TRBV6-5|TRBJ1-5|few|.
TGTGCCAGCAGTTACTCGAAGGCGGGAGCGAGCAATCAGCCCCAGCATTTT
CASSYSKAGASNQPQHF